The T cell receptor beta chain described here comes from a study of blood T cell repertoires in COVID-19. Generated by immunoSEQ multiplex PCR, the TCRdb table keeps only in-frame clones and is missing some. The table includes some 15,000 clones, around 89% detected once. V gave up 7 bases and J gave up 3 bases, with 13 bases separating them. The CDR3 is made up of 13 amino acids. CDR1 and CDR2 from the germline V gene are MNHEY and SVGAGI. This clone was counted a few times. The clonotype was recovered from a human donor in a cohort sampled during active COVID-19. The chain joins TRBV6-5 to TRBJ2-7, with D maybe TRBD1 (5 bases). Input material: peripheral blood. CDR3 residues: CASNEWQGYEQYF. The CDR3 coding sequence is TGTGCCAGCAACGAATGGCAGGGCTACGAGCAGTACTTC.